This T cell receptor (beta chain) was identified during a study of blood T cell repertoires in COVID-19. About the study: Sources were T cells, B-cell-depleted T cells, or PBMCs; the material itself was cDNA or gDNA.

The V and J ends lost 8 bases and 7 bases respectively, with 6 bases between them. Germline CDR1 LGHNT, CDR2 FRNRAP. This CDR3 region has 10 residues. In the original analysis: Researchers report that nucleated cell counts were estimated from reference gene primer amplification. The protocol was immunoSEQ multiplex PCR, while the TCRdb copy is restricted to in-frame clones and leaves out a portion. That table is the source of V, J and clone size, and D and trimming were worked out from the DNA. This sample has about 440,000 clones, with around 89% found just once. This clonotype was sampled from a woman in her twenties or thirties with acute or convalescent COVID-19. What was sequenced was peripheral blood. The V and J genes are TRBV12-5 and TRBJ2-1, with D unresolved. CDR3: CASSGNEQFF. CDR3 nucleotides: TGTGCTAGTTCCGGGAATGAGCAGTTCTTC.